The clone carrying this T cell receptor (beta chain) was seen ten or more times. Individual cDNA molecules carried attached unique molecular identifiers. TCRdb redid the calling of the 5' RACE reads with MiXCR, one entry per CDR3 protein. The sample carries approximately 23,000 distinct CDR3 sequences, about 4.6% recorded once. The sample is drawn from a study of early T cells in non-severe SARS-CoV-2 infection. The CDR3 sequence is 13 residues long. CDR1 and CDR2 (germline): SQVTM, ANQGSEA. The germline V and J ends were trimmed by 5 bases and 6 bases, with 14 bases remaining between them. This clonotype was obtained from an adult who was a healthcare worker with PCR-confirmed SARS-CoV-2 infection or an uninfected control (not recorded which). Specimen: whole blood. This chain connects TRBV29-1 to TRBJ2-1, with D perhaps matching TRBD1 (5 bases). DNA of the CDR3: TGCAGCGTTTATTCGGACAATATCAATGAGCAGTTCTTC. This codes for CSVYSDNINEQFF.